The clone carrying this T cell receptor (beta chain) was seen a single time. V was pared by 5 bases and J by 2 bases, with 4 bases of the junction left unmatched. Germline V gene sequence: CDR1 SEHNR, CDR2 FQNEAQ (reference sequence). This CDR3 is built from 16 residues. This entry comes from a study of PD-L1 blockade in urothelial cancer. As for the study in general: Atezolizumab was started by patients in about 2014 at 1,200 mg intravenously every 3 weeks. The researchers analyzed blood 3 weeks (second dose) and 6 weeks after treatment start.

The protocol was immunoSEQ multiplex PCR, while the TCRdb copy is restricted to in-frame clones and leaves out a portion. There are about 95,000 clones in the sample; around 86% occur only once, and 1.5% to 2.5% lies in the top ten. The time point: pretreatment peripheral blood. The sample in question was PBMCs, obtained around atezolizumab (anti-PD-L1) treatment. This clonotype was obtained from a man aged 55 to 70 with urothelial cancer. The chain is built from TRBV7-9 and TRBJ2-1, with 12 bases identical to TRBD2. Here the CDR3 reads CASSPWTSGTYNEQFF. CDR3 DNA sequence: TGTGCCAGCAGCCCATGGACTAGCGGGACCTACAATGAGCAGTTCTTC.